These T cell receptor beta chains were read from a single sample in a study of blood T cell repertoires in COVID-19. The method was immunoSEQ multiplex PCR; TCRdb's version includes in-frame clones alone and lacks a portion of them. Among 250,000 or so clones listed, nearly 90% were seen once. Sequenced input: peripheral blood. These receptor sequences come from a woman aged 25-40 years with acute or convalescent COVID-19. Both conserved end residues are part of each CDR3. The order of the fields is V gene, J gene, clone size, D gene, CDR3 DNA, CDR3 protein. D genes are given only for firm matches. Clone size is not always given. Where it is, it says once, few, many or a class for expanded clones.

TRBV3-1/TRBV3-2	TRBJ2-7	-	-	TGTGCCAGCAGCCAAGATCGTGTGGACGGGGGCGAGCAGTACTTC	CASSQDRVDGGEQYF
TRBV3-1/TRBV3-2	TRBJ2-7	-	-	TGTGCCAGCAGCCAGCGGACAGCCTTCTACGAGCAGTACTTC	CASSQRTAFYEQYF
TRBV19	TRBJ2-2	-	-	TGTGCCAGTAGTATCGGCAGGGCCCAGGGTAACACCGGGGAGCTGTTTTTT	CASSIGRAQGNTGELFF
TRBV7-3	TRBJ2-7	-	-	TGTGCCAGCAGCTTTGGCCCGGGAATCGAGCAGTACTTC	CASSFGPGIEQYF
TRBV7-2	TRBJ2-5	-	-	TGTGCCAGCAGCTTAGGTCGGCGGGAGACCCAGTACTTC	CASSLGRRETQYF
TRBV29-1	TRBJ1-1	-	TRBD1	TGCAGCGTCGGACAGGGACAGAACACTGAAGCTTTCTTT	CSVGQGQNTEAFF
TRBV21-1	TRBJ2-3	-	-	TGTGCCAGCAGCAAACCGAGACAGAGTAGGGCAGATACGCAGTATTTT	CASSKPRQSRADTQYF
TRBV3-1/TRBV3-2	TRBJ2-2	-	TRBD1	TGTGCCAGCAGCCAAGGGACAGGGGGCTTCGGGGAGCTGTTTTTT	CASSQGTGGFGELFF
TRBV7-9	TRBJ2-7	-	TRBD1	TGTGCCAGCAGCTTAGCGCGCAGGGGGAGTGCCTACGAGCAGTACTTC	CASSLARRGSAYEQYF
TRBV6-2/TRBV6-3	TRBJ1-5	-	TRBD1	TGTGCCAGCAGTTGGGGGGCCGGACAGGTACAGCCCCAGCATTTT	CASSWGAGQVQPQHF
TRBV15	TRBJ2-5	-	-	TGTGCCACCAGCATAGGCAGGAGCGGTGTTGAGGAGTACTTC	CATSIGRSGVEEYF
TRBV3-1/TRBV3-2	TRBJ2-5	-	TRBD2	TGTGCCAGCAGCCGTAGGAGGCTAGCGGGCTCCCGGACCCAGTACTTC	CASSRRRLAGSRTQYF
TRBV2	TRBJ2-1	once	-	TGTGCCAGCAGTGTCAGTCTCCCCAATGAGCAGTTCTTC	CASSVSLPNEQFF
TRBV25-1	TRBJ2-7	many	TRBD1	TGTGCCAGCAACCCGGGACAGGGGGCGGGGGAGCAGTACTTC	CASNPGQGAGEQYF
TRBV11-2	TRBJ2-4	-	TRBD2	TGTGCCAGCAGCTTAGATCTGGAACGGGAGCGGGGCAAAAACATTCAGTACTTC	CASSLDLERERGKNIQYF
TRBV19	TRBJ2-3	-	TRBD1	TGTGCCAGTAGACCGACAGGGGCTAGCACAGATACGCAGTATTTT	CASRPTGASTDTQYF
TRBV4-1	TRBJ2-3	-	TRBD1	TGCGCCAGCAGCCAAGGGGACAGCCCCCGCACAGATACGCAGTATTTT	CASSQGDSPRTDTQYF
TRBV19	TRBJ2-2	-	-	TGTGCCAGTACCGATACGGGGCGGGGCGGGGAGCTGTTTTTT	CASTDTGRGGELFF
TRBV6-4	TRBJ2-2	few	-	TGTGCCAGCAGCCCGGAGGACGCGAACACCGGGGAGCTGTTTTTT	CASSPEDANTGELFF
TRBV10-3	TRBJ2-2	-	-	TGTGCCATCAGTGAGCAGGGTCCGAACACCGGGGAGCTGTTTTTT	CAISEQGPNTGELFF
TRBV5-4	TRBJ1-6	-	TRBD1	TGTGCCAGCAGCCGTCCCGGGACAGGGGGGGATTCACCCCTCCACTTT	CASSRPGTGGDSPLHF
TRBV27	TRBJ1-2	-	-	TGTGCCAGCAGTTCCCGGGGCCCCGGAGGGAACTATGGCTACACCTTC	CASSSRGPGGNYGYTF
TRBV7-2	TRBJ2-3	-	-	TGTGCCAGCAGCTTCATCGAGGGCGGGACAGATACGCAGTATTTT	CASSFIEGGTDTQYF
TRBV30	TRBJ2-7	-	TRBD2	TGTGCCTGGAGTGTATCTTTAACGACTAGCGCCGAGCAGTACTTC	CAWSVSLTTSAEQYF